Detailed here is one TCR beta chain. Both 60 Vbeta primers and 13 Jbeta primers went into the PCR. Assay used: immunoSEQ multiplex PCR; TCRdb lists only in-frame clones, some missing. Of about 160,000 clones in the sample, approximately 75% are singletons; the top ten hold 3.5% to 4.5%. The sample comes from a study of cytomegalovirus exposure and HLA in healthy donors. The junction had 16 bases not matched to a gene; V was cut back by 7 bases and J by 4 bases. The germline CDR1 and CDR2 sequences are SEHNR and FQNEAQ (reference sequence). The CDR3 has 18 amino acids. Sequencing input: PBMCs. This sequence originates from a young man in good health and CMV-seropositive. The chain joins TRBV7-9 to TRBJ2-6; 7 bases line up with TRBD1. The chain's CDR3 is CASNQRTGAVGGANVLTF. The CDR3 DNA reads TGTGCCAGCAACCAACGGACAGGTGCGGTTGGAGGGGCCAACGTCCTGACTTTC.